One and the same sample provided the 24 T cell receptor beta chains below, sequenced in a study of blood T cell repertoires in COVID-19. Only in-frame clones appear in the TCRdb table, and some are missing; sequencing was by immunoSEQ multiplex PCR. The data contain about 69,000 clones, roughly 79% of them singletons. Sequenced sample: peripheral blood. These receptor sequences come from a man in his 60s with acute or convalescent COVID-19.

This rearrangement joins TRBV9 to TRBJ2-1; 8 bases map to TRBD2. The CDR3 runs 13 residues. The J segment lost 10 bases and the V segment lost 9 bases, leaving 12 bases of the junction unmatched. Germline V gene data show CDR1 as SGDLS and CDR2 as YYNGEE. For the CDR3, the DNA is TGTGCCACTACCGGGACTAGTCTTTTAGAGCAGTTCTTC. Protein product: CATTGTSLLEQFF.

The chain couples TRBV18 to TRBJ2-7, with D perhaps TRBD1 (6 bases). V lost 2 bases, J lost 2 bases, and 13 bases lay in between. In germline, CDR1 is KGHSH, CDR2 LQKENI. CDR3 length: 15 amino acids. In DNA form, the CDR3 reads TGTGCCAGCTCACCAAGACAGGCTATTGCCTACGAGCAGTACTTC. Its translation: CASSPRQAIAYEQYF. Combining the CDR3 with reference TRBV18 and TRBJ2-7 gives the whole variable domain NAGVMQNPRHLVRRRGQEARLRCSPMKGHSHVYWYRQLPEEGLKFMVYLQKENIIDESGMPKERFSAEFPKEGPSILRIQQVVRGDSAAYFCASSPRQAIAYEQYFGPGTRLTVT.

This sequence joins TRBV12-3 or TRBV12-4 and TRBJ1-2; TRBD1 might be the D (5 bases). This CDR3 spans 13 amino acids. The ends were cut back, 8 bases at V and 5 bases at J, with 15 bases in the middle. The CDR3 DNA follows: TGTGCCAGCTCCCTGGGGCAGGGATATGGCTACACCTTC. It codes for CASSLGQGYGYTF.

This sequence joins TRBV12-3 or TRBV12-4 and TRBJ1-4; D is undetermined. The germline V and J ends were trimmed by 1 base and 14 bases, with 11 bases remaining between them. This CDR3 has 12 amino acids. The CDR3 DNA is TGTGCCAGCAGTTTAGATAATGGGCGTCTGTTTTTT. Its translation: CASSLDNGRLFF.

The chain combines TRBV19 with TRBJ1-2; 7 bases match TRBD1. Trimming cost V 3 bases and J 5 bases; bases outside gene matches: 12. The CDR3 is 16 amino acids. Germline V CDR1 and CDR2: LNHDA, SQIVND (reference sequence). The CDR3: CASSIGYRGLDYGYTF. The CDR3 DNA reads as TGTGCCAGTAGTATCGGATACAGGGGACTGGATTATGGCTACACCTTC.

The rearrangement links TRBV3-1 (or the pseudogene TRBV3-2) to TRBJ1-6; TRBD1 matches at 7 bases. Germline V gene sequence: CDR1 LGHDT, CDR2 YNNKEL (reference sequence). The ends lost 4 bases at V and 8 bases at J; junction bases unmatched: 11. This CDR3 comprises 16 residues. CDR3 in amino acids: CASSPIGGTAHSPLHF. The CDR3 nucleotides read TGTGCCAGCAGCCCCATTGGGGGGACAGCTCATTCACCCCTCCACTTT.

The chain combines TRBV5-4 with TRBJ1-3; TRBD1 matches 7 bases. V lost 0 bases to trimming and J lost 4 bases; unmatched junction nucleotides: 4. Germline CDR1 reads SGHNT; CDR2 reads YYREEE (reference sequence). The CDR3 covers 15 residues. The CDR3 reads CASSLGGTAGNTIYF. CDR3 nucleotide sequence: TGTGCCAGCAGCTTGGGGGGGACAGCCGGAAACACCATATATTTT.

The chain links TRBV7-2 to TRBJ1-5; D gene ambiguous. CDR1 is SGHTA and CDR2 is FQGNSA in the germline V gene. Trimming pared 2 bases from V and 5 bases from J, leaving 13 bases between. CDR3 length equals 15 residues. The CDR3, as DNA: TGTGCCAGCAGCTTAAGAGTATTGGTGGATCAGCCCCAGCATTTT. Translated, it gives CASSLRVLVDQPQHF.

The chain employs TRBV19 and TRBJ2-7, with TRBD1 identical over 7 bases. Trimming removed 6 bases from V and 1 base from J; junction bases left unmatched: 3. The germline gives CDR1 LNHDA, CDR2 SQIVND (reference sequence). The CDR3 totals 13 residues. CDR3 loop: CASSSTGSYEQYF. DNA of the CDR3: TGTGCCAGTAGCTCGACAGGGTCCTACGAGCAGTACTTC. Variable domain in full (rest from reference TRBV19 and TRBJ2-7): DGGITQSPKYLFRKEGQNVTLSCEQNLNHDAMYWYRQDPGQGLRLIYYSQIVNDFQKGDIAEGYSVSREKKESFPLTVTSAQKNPTAFYLCASSSTGSYEQYFGPGTRLTVT.

The gene calls are TRBV5-4 and TRBJ1-1; the D gene is possibly TRBD1 (5 bases). V gave up 4 bases and J gave up 1 base, with 14 bases separating them. The CDR3 has 15 amino acids. Germline CDR1 is SGHNT and CDR2 is YYREEE (reference sequence). The CDR3 reads CASSTPVQGNTEAFF. CDR3 nucleotides: TGTGCCAGCAGCACCCCGGTCCAGGGGAACACTGAAGCTTTCTTT.

This chain links TRBV5-1 with TRBJ1-4; a possible D gene is TRBD1 (5 bases). The CDR3 covers 13 residues. Germline assignment: CDR1 SGHRS and CDR2 YFSETQ. V was pared by 6 bases and J by 6 bases, with 12 bases between. In DNA, the CDR3 is TGCGCCAGCAAGTGGGGCGCGGATGAAAAACTGTTTTTT. Translated, it gives CASKWGADEKLFF.

In its sample, this clone was seen a few times. The chain employs TRBV12-3 or TRBV12-4 and TRBJ2-1, with D perhaps matching TRBD1 (6 bases). Trimming removed 7 bases from V and 5 bases from J, with 12 bases in between. The CDR3 spans 13 residues. The CDR3 nucleotides are TGTGCCAGCACCTTCGGACAGAACAATGAGCAGTTCTTC. Amino acids: CASTFGQNNEQFF.

The chain recombines TRBV5-5 with TRBJ2-7; perhaps TRBD2 as D (5 bases). The CDR3 sequence is 12 residues long. Germline V lookup: CDR1 SGHKS, CDR2 YYEKEE (reference sequence). The V and J ends lost 1 base and 6 bases respectively, with 8 bases between them. The CDR3 bases are TGTGCCAGCAGCTTGCCTGGGAGCGAGCAGTACTTC. Protein sequence: CASSLPGSEQYF.

The chain carries TRBV5-1 and TRBJ2-3; perhaps TRBD1 as D (6 bases). CDR1 and CDR2 (germline): SGHRS, YFSETQ. V gave up 2 bases and J gave up 4 bases, with 11 bases separating them. The CDR3 sequence is 14 residues long. CDR3 sequence: CASSLQGRADTQYF. The CDR3 coding sequence is TGCGCCAGCAGCTTACAGGGTCGGGCAGATACGCAGTATTTT.

This clone was seen only once. In DNA form, the CDR3 reads TGTGCCAGCAGTTTTTCGCAGGGACTTGGCTACACCTTC. Translation gives CASSFSQGLGYTF. The gene calls are TRBV12-3 or TRBV12-4 and TRBJ1-2, with D maybe TRBD1 (5 bases). The CDR3 is 13 amino acids. V dropped 3 bases and J dropped 7 bases, with 12 bases sitting between them.

This chain connects TRBV7-9 to TRBJ1-2; tentatively, D is TRBD1 (5 bases). Deletions cut 2 bases from V and 4 bases from J, with 8 bases between. This CDR3 comprises 13 residues. Germline V gives CDR1 SEHNR, CDR2 FQNEAQ (reference sequence). The chain's CDR3 is CASSLSGGYGYTF. As DNA, the CDR3 is TGTGCCAGCAGCTTATCCGGGGGCTATGGCTACACCTTC. The whole variable domain, remainder taken from reference TRBV7-9 and TRBJ1-2, is DTGVSQNPRHKITKRGQNVTFRCDPISEHNRLYWYRQTLGQGPEFLTYFQNEAQLEKSRLLSDRFSAERPKGSFSTLEIQRTEQGDSAMYLCASSLSGGYGYTFGSGTRLTVV.

The chain uses TRBV10-3 and TRBJ2-1, with 9 bases fitting TRBD1. V gave up 6 bases and J gave up 7 bases; unmatched junction bases: 19. The CDR3 runs to 18 residues. CDR1 is ENHRY and CDR2 is SYGVKD in the germline V gene. Written as DNA, the CDR3 is TGTGCCATCAGCGGCTCCATTTTAAGGACAGGGGTTTGGAATGAGCAGTTCTTC. This encodes CAISGSILRTGVWNEQFF.

Turning to this clone: Other DNA sequences in this sample translate to the same CDR3. This sequence joins TRBV6-1 and TRBJ1-2; D call uncertain. Trimming cost V 2 bases and J 1 base, with 5 bases left between them. The CDR3 sequence is 13 residues long. Per the germline V gene, CDR1 is MNHNS and CDR2 is SASEGT. The CDR3 loop is CASSEQINYGYTF. The CDR3 bases are TGTGCCAGCAGTGAACAGATTAACTATGGCTACACCTTC.

In its sample, this clone was seen a few times. The J gene is TRBJ1-2, the V gene TRBV4-1; 7 positions match TRBD1. This CDR3 comprises 14 residues. Germline assignment: CDR1 MGHRA and CDR2 YSYEKL. J gave up 5 bases and V 4 bases, and 7 bases lay outside the gene matches. CDR3 sequence reads: CASSPPGQPYGYTF. The CDR3 bases are TGCGCCAGCAGCCCCCCGGGACAGCCGTATGGCTACACCTTC.

J is TRBJ2-5 and V is TRBV19; 8 bases agree with TRBD1. The J segment lost 4 bases and the V segment lost 8 bases, leaving 9 bases of the junction unmatched. CDR1 and CDR2 from the germline V gene are LNHDA and SQIVND (reference sequence). The CDR3 is 14 residues long. In DNA form, the CDR3 reads TGTGCCAGTGGAATAGACACAGGGGGAGAGACCCAGTACTTC. It translates to CASGIDTGGETQYF.

The table lists this clone with a count of one. V is TRBV5-1 and J is TRBJ2-5; D is uncertain. Trimming took 3 bases from V and 1 from J, leaving 7 bases between them. Germline CDR1 is SGHRS and CDR2 is YFSETQ. CDR3 size: 13 residues. CDR3 sequence: CASSSSTQETQYF. CDR3 coding DNA: TGCGCCAGCAGCTCGAGTACCCAAGAGACCCAGTACTTC.

This chain links TRBV4-2 with TRBJ2-2, with 12 nucleotides matching TRBD1. J lost 5 bases, V lost 4 bases, and 11 bases had no gene match. Germline lookup yields CDR1 LGHNA and CDR2 YNFKEQ. The CDR3 runs to 18 residues. The CDR3 spells CASSRGTGGAVGTGELFF. In DNA, the CDR3 is TGTGCCAGCAGCCGAGGGACAGGGGGCGCGGTGGGGACCGGGGAGCTGTTTTTT.

The chain recombines TRBV14 with TRBJ1-1; D possibly corresponds to TRBD1 (5 bases). CDR1 is SGHDN, CDR2 FVKESK, per germline. Trimming stripped 1 base from V and 3 bases from J, with 15 bases between. The CDR3 extends over 16 amino acids. This CDR3 reads CASSQGWWSGDTEAFF. The CDR3 nucleotides read TGTGCCAGCAGCCAAGGTTGGTGGTCGGGGGACACTGAAGCTTTCTTT.

A note on this clone: One end of the junction fails to match germline, which may point to a read error. The sample contains more than one DNA sequence encoding this CDR3. DNA for the CDR3: TGTGCCAGCAGTCAAGATAGGGGGACCGGCGGCTACACCTTC. Amino acid sequence: CASSQDRGTGGYTF. The genes are TRBV4-2 and TRBJ1-2, with D maybe TRBD1 (6 bases). The CDR3 extends over 14 amino acids. Germline CDR1 and CDR2: LGHNA and YNFKEQ.